Presented here are 2 T cell receptor beta chains from one specimen sequenced in a study of T cell changes during pregnancy in multiple sclerosis. Data came from immunoSEQ multiplex PCR; TCRdb stores just in-frame clones and leaves some out. The sample holds fewer than 85,000 clones, nearly 95% seen once. The specimen was peripheral blood, collected in the second trimester of pregnancy. The receptor source for this set is a female donor with multiple sclerosis, enrolled in a pregnancy study.

V is TRBV5-4 and J is TRBJ2-7, with D unresolved. Trimming took 1 base from V and 0 from J, leaving 5 bases between them. This CDR3 contains 13 residues. The germline CDR1 and CDR2 sequences are SGHNT and YYREEE (reference sequence). The CDR3 bases are TGTGCCAGCAGCTTGAGGAGCTCCTACGAGCAGTACTTC. Amino acids: CASSLRSSYEQYF.

The chain employs TRBV21-1 and TRBJ2-3; the D call of TRBD1 is as the table states it, not checked on the DNA. TRBV21-1 is labeled a pseudogene. This CDR3 contains 16 residues. The CDR3: CASSRDGTGKTDTQYF. The CDR3 DNA reads TGTGCCAGCAGCAGGGATGGGACAGGAAAGACAGATACGCAGTATTTT.